The source of this T cell receptor beta chain is a study of regulatory T cells in long-lasting Graves disease. Investigators prepared the TCR beta libraries by applying iRepertoire HTBI primers and Arm-PCR of CDR3 regions. MiXCR, run by TCRdb on the multiplex PCR reads, gives a single entry per CDR3 protein. The table lists just over 600,000 distinct CDR3 sequences, roughly 15% of them singletons, with under 20% in the top ten. General study findings and limits: For persistent Graves' patients, TCR diversity was lower than for newly diagnosed ones. Whereas around 970 public clonotypes were shared by new patients, persistent patients shared more, at approximately 2,700.

As to time point: newly diagnosed GD, antithyroid drugs for less than 3 months. Generation of the TCR library employed RNA extracted from PBMCs. Patients came from an endocrinology department in Xi'an, China. At least ten counts were recorded for this clonotype. The antigen is undetermined. This sample also appeared in a second study, on T cells in Graves' hyperthyroidism and ophthalmopathy. That work states: The TCR CDR3 first-round RT-PCR relied on the HTBI primer set.

The source was peripheral blood mononuclear cells (PBMCs), collected at new diagnosis, from a patient treated with antithyroid drugs. The source is a woman aged 25 to 45 with Graves disease.

In nucleotides, the CDR3 is TGTGCCAGCACCATAGACAGCTTGAACACTGAAGCTTTCTTT. Translation gives CASTIDSLNTEAFF. The chain recombines TRBV12-3 or TRBV12-4 with TRBJ1-1, with D possibly being TRBD1 (5 bases). The V end lost 7 bases, the J end lost 0 bases, and 12 bases lay between the germline ends. This CDR3 region has 14 residues.